This entry is about one TCR beta chain. This clonotype was recorded at least ten times. What antigen it recognizes has not been identified. Base qualities are missing; no much larger clone stands one base away. Naive CD8 T cell libraries were made from 20,000 to 1,000,000 sorted cells using 10%, 30% or 50% of purified RNA. On a BD FACSAria II, naive CD8 T cells were FACS-sorted as CD8+CD4-CCR7+CD45RA+ and collected into RLT Plus buffer. To test detection sensitivity, Jurkat RNA equivalent to roughly nine TCR copies was spiked into samples of roughly 19,000-1,000,000 naive CD8 T cells. Enrichment of CD8 T cells was done with RosetteSep CD8+ T Cell Enrichment Cocktail plus Ficoll-Paque, and ACK red cell lysis came afterward. Looking up the germline V gene yields CDR1 MGHRA and CDR2 YSYEKL. Germline trimming amounts to 0 bases on V and 5 bases on J, with 1 as the count of junction bases outside the gene matches. Including cysteine and phenylalanine, the CDR3 has 16 amino acids. Only the CDR3 DNA is retained, 48 bases long and in frame from the first base.

Library generation was performed with PCR. Sequencing relied on an Illumina HiSeq 4000. Bulk TCR libraries were prepared as previously described, using TCR primers listed in Table S5. Total RNA was purified with the Qiagen AllPrep DNA/RNA kit. Before analysis, reads from multiple sequencing runs of the same library were pooled. For the original study's pipeline: Reads were retained only if the reads had an exact TCR constant sequence, and the retained reads were trimmed to 150 nt and grouped according to their 12-nt molecular barcodes. Reads within each barcode group were sub-clustered using a 15% Levenshtein threshold, and quality-weighted consensus sequences were constructed for each RNA molecule. Non-functional sequences were discarded, and so were lower-count sequences lying one edit away from another sequence. Barcode sub-clusters with fewer than 20% of the maximum read count were removed, based on fitting two negative binomial distributions. TCRdb handled the public reads itself, with Q25 trimming in fastp and clone calling in MiXCR, and kept productive beta chains. Each record represents a unique CDR3 protein, reported with the most common genes and DNA among its rows. These V and J calls derive from TCRdb rather than the authors' analysis. The sample data list 300,000 to 350,000 distinct CDR3 sequences, and roughly 23% of these were observed just once. The leading ten clones occupy 0.75% to 0.85% of the sample.

This entry is derived from a study of molecular identifiers for immune sequencing clone quantification (dated by TCRdb to 2016 to 2019). Broadly, across the study: For a replicate experiment, the RNA from either about 20,000 or 100,000 naive CD8 T cells was divided into five aliquots, and four of those aliquots went on to sequencing. CD8 T cells were used in a methods study to benchmark molecular-identifier clustering-based TCR repertoire sequencing (MIDCIRS) and TCR RNA copy counting.

General findings and caveats noted by the study authors: Modeling indicated roughly 3.3 TCR RNA copies recovered per cell, compared with roughly 9.7 by digital PCR, which implies a capture efficiency of around 30%. When barcode sub-clustering was not used, chimeric consensus sequences inflated TCR diversity, with chimeras reaching as high as 47%. Spiked-in Jurkat TCR RNA equivalent to a single cell was reported to be detectable even among approximately 1 million naive CD8 T cells. The naive libraries included spiked-in Jurkat TCR RNA (roughly nine copies' worth), and this Jurkat TCR RNA is not part of the donor repertoire. Identical TCR molecules sharing a barcode could cause highly expanded clone sizes to be underestimated. In CMV-specific effector cells, over 99% of molecules were held by clones above 20 RNA copies, whereas under 1% of molecules were held by such clones in naive cells.

Specimen: naive CD8+ T cells from blood, with Jurkat cell RNA spiked in. This specimen's cell subset or site label, interpreted: FACS-sorted CD8+CD4-CCR7+CD45RA+ naive T cells. The chain joins TRBV4-1 to TRBJ2-1, and TRBD2 matches 13 of the central bases. The clonotype comes from a human donor in good health. Some libraries in this study had Jurkat cell RNA spiked in. The nucleotide sequence reads as follows: TGCGCCAGCAGCCAAGATGGACTAGCGGGGGACAATGAGCAGTTCTTC. The resulting protein is CASSQDGLAGDNEQFF.